The 27 T cell receptor beta chains listed next were all sequenced from one sample in a study of T cells after yellow fever vaccination. A single record per CDR3 protein comes from TCRdb applying MiXCR to the 5' RACE reads. The data show a few hundred thousand distinct CDR3 sequences, 7% to 10% seen once. The material was PBMCs, obtained roughly seven weeks after the first yellow fever vaccination. Receptors originate from a man younger than 35 who received the YFV17D yellow fever vaccine.

As for this clonotype: Sequence at one end of the junction differs from germline and may be a read error. J is TRBJ2-2 and V is TRBV7-9, with unresolved D. Looked up from germline, CDR1 is SEHNR and CDR2 is FQNEAQ (reference sequence). CDR3 length equals 15 residues. CDR3 sequence: CASSGKGGNAGELFF. DNA of the CDR3: TGTGCCAGCAGCGGAAAAGGTGGGAACGCCGGGGAGCTGTTTTTT.

This clonotype has only a few counts. The chain has TRBV4-3 and TRBJ2-1; perhaps D is TRBD1 or TRBD2 (5 bases each). V gave up 1 base and J gave up 8 bases, with 15 bases separating them. Germline values: CDR1 LGHNA, CDR2 YSLEER. The CDR3 contains 15 residues. The CDR3, as DNA: TGCGCCAGCAGCCAAGTGCCTCTGGGGACCCATGAGCAGTTCTTC. This encodes CASSQVPLGTHEQFF.

This clonotype was counted ten times or more. The chain recombines TRBV10-3 with TRBJ2-7, with D unresolved. V gave up 0 bases and J gave up 6 bases, with 9 bases separating them. The length of the CDR3 is 13 residues. CDR1 and CDR2 from the germline V gene are ENHRY and SYGVKD. The CDR3 region has the DNA TGTGCCATCAGTGAGTCCTATAGTGGCGAGCAGTACGTC. Translating it yields CAISESYSGEQYV.

This chain links TRBV28 with TRBJ1-6, with D uncertain. V was shortened by 2 bases and J by 7 bases, with 12 bases between the two germline ends. Germline values: CDR1 MDHEN, CDR2 SYDVKM. The CDR3 extends over 15 amino acids. The CDR3 DNA reads as TGTGCCAGCAGTTTAATTGACGGCGAGAATTCACCCCTCCACTTT. It is translated as CASSLIDGENSPLHF.

There are a few counts of this clonotype. The rearrangement links TRBV6-1 to TRBJ2-3, with D perhaps TRBD1 or TRBD2 (5 bases each). The V end was cut by 4 bases, the J end by 4 bases, with 9 bases between. Germline CDR1 is MNHNS and CDR2 is SASEGT. The CDR3 is 13 amino acids. The CDR3 nucleotides are TGTGCCAGCAGTGGGGGACCGCCAGATACGCAGTATTTT. Translated, it gives CASSGGPPDTQYF.

This clonotype was observed a handful of times. The chain's CDR3 is CASSRLTGVEAFF. The CDR3 coding sequence is TGCGCCAGCAGCCGACTGACAGGGGTTGAAGCTTTCTTT. The chain links TRBV4-3 to TRBJ1-1; TRBD1 matches 8 bases. Trimming at V came to 4 bases and at J to 7 bases, leaving 5 bases not matched to a gene. The CDR3 sequence is 13 residues long. Germline-derived CDR1 and CDR2 are LGHNA and YSLEER.

The chain couples TRBV9 to TRBJ2-6; D possibly corresponds to TRBD1 (6 bases). This CDR3 spans 21 amino acids. The V and J ends lost 5 bases and 1 base respectively, with 28 bases between them. Germline CDR1 is SGDLS and CDR2 is YYNGEE. CDR3 region: CASSGTGHAIPLSSGANVLTF. DNA of the CDR3: TGTGCCAGCAGTGGAACGGGACATGCTATTCCCCTTTCGTCTGGGGCCAACGTCCTGACTTTC.

The J gene is TRBJ2-3, the V gene TRBV6-6; D is possibly TRBD2 (5 bases). CDR1 and CDR2 (germline): MNHNY, SVGAGI (reference sequence). V lost 8 bases and J lost 5, with 8 bases in between. The CDR3 has 11 amino acids. CDR3 sequence: CASQREDTQYF. CDR3 sequence (DNA): TGTGCCAGCCAGAGGGAAGATACGCAGTATTTT.

This clonotype was found a few times. The chain employs TRBV3-1 and TRBJ1-2; D is uncertain. Trimming took off 1 base at V and 3 bases at J, with 15 bases between the two ends. The CDR3 is made up of 16 amino acids. Looked up from germline, CDR1 is LGHDT and CDR2 is YNNKEL (reference sequence). The CDR3 here is CASSQGAAAAHYGYTF. CDR3 in DNA: TGTGCCAGCAGCCAAGGGGCTGCGGCCGCTCACTATGGCTACACCTTC.

This clonotype was detected a few times. This chain joins TRBV11-3 and TRBJ2-1, with D possibly called TRBD1 or TRBD2 (5 bases each). The CDR3 length is 16 residues. The V gene's germline CDR1 is SGHNT and CDR2 YENEEA. Trimming shortened V by 5 bases and J by 7 bases, and 21 bases separated the two germline ends. CDR3 DNA: TGTGCCAGCAGCGGAGCCCGGGACGGCCCTCGGAATGAGCAGTTCTTC. Its translation is CASSGARDGPRNEQFF.

This clonotype was counted ten times or more. The chain combines TRBV18 with TRBJ1-1; D is perhaps TRBD1 (6 bases). The CDR3 length is 14 residues. Between the trimmed V and J ends, which lost 6 bases and 3 bases, there was a span of 14 bases. Per germline, CDR1 KGHSH and CDR2 LQKENI. CDR3 in DNA: TGTGCCAGCTCGGGGGTCCCAGGGGACACTGAAGCTTTCTTT. This codes for CASSGVPGDTEAFF. Variable domain in full (rest from reference TRBV18 and TRBJ1-1): NAGVMQNPRHLVRRRGQEARLRCSPMKGHSHVYWYRQLPEEGLKFMVYLQKENIIDESGMPKERFSAEFPKEGPSILRIQQVVRGDSAAYFCASSGVPGDTEAFFGQGTRLTVV.

This chain links TRBV3-1 with TRBJ2-7, with 10 bases lining up with TRBD1. Germline assignment: CDR1 LGHDT and CDR2 YNNKEL (reference sequence). V lost 1 base to trimming and J lost 2 bases; unmatched junction nucleotides: 11. CDR3 length: 18 amino acids. The CDR3 is CASSQVRDRGALTYEQYF. In DNA, the CDR3 is TGTGCCAGCAGCCAAGTCAGGGACAGGGGCGCCCTTACCTACGAGCAGTACTTC.

This clonotype was recorded a few times. The chain combines TRBV6-5 with TRBJ1-3; D remains unclear. Trimming cost V 2 bases and J 4 bases, with 6 bases left between them. This CDR3 comprises 13 residues. Germline values: CDR1 MNHEY, CDR2 SVGAGI. The CDR3 nucleotides read TGTGCCAGCAGTTACGCTGGGGGAAACACCATATATTTT. It translates to CASSYAGGNTIYF.

The count of this clonotype is one. The genes are TRBV11-2 and TRBJ2-7, with a weak D call TRBD2 (6 bases). Germline values: CDR1 SGHAT, CDR2 FQNNGV. The CDR3 extends over 14 amino acids. Trimming left V 0 bases short and J 5 bases short, with 11 bases between. The CDR3 nucleotides are TGTGCCAGCAGCTTAGAACTAGCCGCCCACGAGCAGTACTTC. This gives the protein CASSLELAAHEQYF.

This sequence joins TRBV19 and TRBJ2-2, with 10 bases lining up with TRBD1. The CDR3 loop spans 17 amino acids. After removal of 4 bases from V and 3 bases from J, the junction contained 8 bases not matched to a gene. Germline CDR1 is LNHDA and CDR2 is SQIVND (reference sequence). The CDR3 region is CASSRGQGRLDTGELFF. CDR3 sequence (DNA): TGTGCCAGTAGTAGGGGACAGGGGAGGCTCGACACCGGGGAGCTGTTTTTT.

The chain links TRBV29-1 to TRBJ1-2, with TRBD1 matching over 7 bases. Germline values: CDR1 SQVTM, CDR2 ANQGSEA. V shed 4 bases and J 3 bases; nucleotides not matched to a gene: 5. The length of the CDR3 is 13 residues. In nucleotides, the CDR3 is TGCAGCGTTGCCCGACAGGGAGACTATGGCTACACCTTC. This sequence encodes CSVARQGDYGYTF.

This clonotype was detected a few times. The chain employs TRBV20-1 and TRBJ2-3; 8 positions match TRBD1. From germline, CDR1 is DFQATT and CDR2 SNEGSKA (reference sequence). With V trimmed by 6 bases and J by 1 base, 3 bases remained unmatched. There are 13 residues in the CDR3. The CDR3 loop is CSAPTGGTDTQYF. CDR3 sequence (DNA): TGCAGTGCGCCGACAGGGGGCACAGATACGCAGTATTTT.

The J gene is TRBJ1-2, the V gene TRBV7-3; 9 nucleotides line up with TRBD1. Per the germline V gene, CDR1 is SGHTA and CDR2 is FQGTGA. V trimming: 5 bases; J trimming: 8 bases; junction bases outside the gene matches: 9. The CDR3 consists of 14 residues. CDR3 sequence: CASSPNGQGFGYTF. DNA of the CDR3: TGTGCCAGCAGCCCAAACGGACAGGGGTTCGGCTACACCTTC.

The table lists this clonotype with a few counts. The genes are TRBV25-1 and TRBJ2-7, with D perhaps given as TRBD1 or TRBD2 (6 bases each). This CDR3 region has 14 residues. Germline V lookup: CDR1 MGHDK, CDR2 SYGVNS. V lost 4 bases to trimming and J lost 4 bases, with 14 bases between them. The CDR3 here is CASSVGGPQYEQYF. The CDR3 region has the DNA TGTGCCAGCAGTGTCGGGGGCCCCCAGTACGAGCAGTACTTC.

This chain uses TRBV29-1 with TRBJ1-2; D unresolved. Germline values: CDR1 SQVTM, CDR2 ANQGSEA. This CDR3 region has 16 residues. The germline V and J ends were trimmed by 0 bases and 1 base, with 15 bases remaining between them. CDR3: CSVEEGSRQINYGYTF. CDR3 in DNA: TGCAGCGTTGAAGAAGGAAGTAGGCAGATTAACTATGGCTACACCTTC.

This clonotype was recorded a few times. The chain has TRBV6-1 and TRBJ2-2, with 7 bases matching TRBD1. The V gene end was trimmed by 6 bases and the J gene end by 0 bases; junction bases not matched to a gene: 4. Germline V gene lookup returns CDR1 MNHNS and CDR2 SASEGT. The CDR3 loop spans 15 amino acids. CDR3 protein: CASSRGSANTGELFF. DNA for the CDR3: TGTGCCAGCAGCAGGGGGTCCGCGAACACCGGGGAGCTGTTTTTT.

This clonotype was counted only a few times. The chain has TRBV20-1 and TRBJ2-3; D may be TRBD2 (6 bases). Germline lookup yields CDR1 DFQATT and CDR2 SNEGSKA (reference sequence). V gave up 3 bases and J gave up 0 bases, with 13 bases separating them. The CDR3 consists of 15 residues. The CDR3 spells CSASVWRDSTDTQYF. CDR3 DNA: TGCAGTGCTAGCGTCTGGCGGGATAGCACAGATACGCAGTATTTT.

There are many counts of this clonotype. This sequence joins TRBV27 and TRBJ2-5; no definite D call. Trimming pared 6 bases from V and 2 bases from J, leaving 7 bases between. The germline gives CDR1 MNHEY, CDR2 SMNVEV (reference sequence). CDR3 length equals 12 residues. CDR3 in DNA: TGTGCCAGCAGGGGTGTACAAGAGACCCAGTACTTC. It specifies CASRGVQETQYF.

This clonotype was seen only a few times. The chain carries TRBV7-6 and TRBJ2-3; D may be TRBD2 (6 bases). The germline V gene encodes CDR1 SGHVS and CDR2 FNYEAQ. The CDR3 length is 14 residues. V dropped 5 bases and J dropped 4 bases, with 13 bases sitting between them. The CDR3 here is CASSEFGTSDTQYF. The CDR3 DNA is TGTGCCAGCAGCGAATTTGGGACTTCAGATACGCAGTATTTT.

This clonotype turned up a few times. The CDR3 here is CASTKGVAGGGNSPLHF. DNA of the CDR3: TGTGCCAGCACTAAAGGGGTAGCAGGGGGGGGTAATTCACCCCTCCACTTT. The chain has TRBV2 and TRBJ1-6; 7 bases line up with TRBD1. Germline CDR1 reads SNHLY; CDR2 reads FYNNEI. The length of the CDR3 is 17 residues. The junction had 15 bases not matched to a gene; V was cut back by 7 bases and J by 6 bases.

V usage is TRBV5-1 and J usage is TRBJ2-1, with 8 bases that match TRBD2. Losses at the gene ends were 0 bases for V and 6 bases for J; bases not matched to a gene: 11. The CDR3 loop spans 17 amino acids. CDR1 and CDR2 (germline): SGHRS, YFSETQ. The CDR3 loop reads CASSLGGQRGSANEQFF. CDR3 nucleotides: TGCGCCAGCAGCTTGGGGGGTCAGCGGGGGAGCGCCAATGAGCAGTTCTTC.

In its sample, this clonotype was seen a few times. The V gene is TRBV7-9, the J gene TRBJ2-5, with a possible D match to TRBD2 (6 bases). The germline V gene encodes CDR1 SEHNR and CDR2 FQNEAQ (reference sequence). V was shortened by 3 bases and J by 3 bases, with 14 bases between the two germline ends. The CDR3 totals 15 residues. This chain's CDR3 is CASSFLGGPKETQYF. For the CDR3, the DNA is TGTGCCAGCAGCTTTCTCGGGGGACCGAAAGAGACCCAGTACTTC. The full variable domain, with the rest looked up from reference TRBV7-9 and TRBJ2-5, is DTGVSQNPRHKITKRGQNVTFRCDPISEHNRLYWYRQTLGQGPEFLTYFQNEAQLEKSRLLSDRFSAERPKGSFSTLEIQRTEQGDSAMYLCASSFLGGPKETQYFGPGTRLLVL.